Listed here is a single T cell receptor (beta chain). CDR1 and CDR2 from the germline V gene are MNHNS and SASEGT. J was trimmed by 3 bases and V by 3 bases; bases with no gene match: 10. The CDR3 covers 16 residues. This sample is drawn from a study of technical replicates of blood from a few donors. TCRdb keeps only in-frame clones here, not all; method: immunoSEQ multiplex PCR. The table lists about 88,000 clones, 85% to 95% of them singletons. This chain joins TRBV6-1 and TRBJ1-1; TRBD1 agrees at 7 bases. Input material: T cells isolated from PBMCs. The sequence came from a human donor in good health. The CDR3 loop reads CASSDPIAQGDTEAFF. DNA of the CDR3: TGTGCCAGCAGTGACCCAATTGCTCAGGGGGACACTGAAGCTTTCTTT.